The clone carrying this T cell receptor beta chain has a single count. Its antigen is unknown. The data were obtained in a study of human T cells and chemical hapten exposure. Study-wide context: TCR yields differed between samples (mainly from small differences in pooled library volume).

Time point given: patch test 2, 6 weeks after DPC sensitization. The sample's treatment: therapeutic diphenylcyclopropenone sensitization with weekly scalp DPC. Individual cDNA molecules each carried unique molecular identifiers attached by the library. TCRdb fed the RACE reads into MiXCR, producing one record per CDR3 protein. The sample has 80,000 to 95,000 distinct CDR3 sequences; under 14% are singletons. The study's findings and limits: Donor immune responses may differ from healthy people's, since all donors had alopecia. Among TCRs, those above 1 in 1000 frequency were unaffected by DPC sensitization.

The material was whole blood, obtained in connection with sensitization to the hapten diphenylcyclopropenone (DPC). This TCR came from a man younger than 35 with alopecia areata. Some clones in this sample may be carry-over from other donors' samples.

The CDR3 DNA is TGTGCCAGCAGTTCCCAGGACAGGGGGCGGACGGAGACCCAGTACTTC. This codes for CASSSQDRGRTETQYF. The gene calls are TRBV6-6 and TRBJ2-5; 11 bases are a match to TRBD1. With 4 bases clipped from V and 5 bases from J, the junction kept 9 bases outside the gene matches. The CDR3 has 16 amino acids. Germline assignment: CDR1 MNHNY and CDR2 SVGAGI (reference sequence).